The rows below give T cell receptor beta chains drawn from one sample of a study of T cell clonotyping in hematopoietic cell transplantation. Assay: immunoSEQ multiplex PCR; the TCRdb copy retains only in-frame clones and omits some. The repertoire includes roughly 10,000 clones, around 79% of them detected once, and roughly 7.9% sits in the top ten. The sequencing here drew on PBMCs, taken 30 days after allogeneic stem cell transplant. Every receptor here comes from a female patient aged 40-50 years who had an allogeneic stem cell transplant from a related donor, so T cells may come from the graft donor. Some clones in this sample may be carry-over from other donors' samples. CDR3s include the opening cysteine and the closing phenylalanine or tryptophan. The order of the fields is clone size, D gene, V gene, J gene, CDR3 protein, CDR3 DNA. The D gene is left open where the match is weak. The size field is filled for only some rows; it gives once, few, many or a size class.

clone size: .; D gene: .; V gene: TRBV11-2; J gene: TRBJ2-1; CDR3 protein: CASSLYPNEQFF; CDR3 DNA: TGTGCCAGCAGCTTATACCCCAATGAGCAGTTCTTC
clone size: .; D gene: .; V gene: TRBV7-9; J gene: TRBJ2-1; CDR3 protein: CASSLYLLANNEQFF; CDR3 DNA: TGTGCCAGCAGCTTATACCTACTAGCAAACAATGAGCAGTTCTTC
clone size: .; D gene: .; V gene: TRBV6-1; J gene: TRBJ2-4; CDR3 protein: CASSEAQGRADIQYF; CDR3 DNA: TGTGCCAGCAGTGAAGCGCAGGGGAGGGCGGACATTCAGTACTTC
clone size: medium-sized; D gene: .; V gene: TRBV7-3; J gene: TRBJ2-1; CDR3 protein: CASSYGNNEQFF; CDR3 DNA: TGTGCCAGCAGCTACGGTAACAATGAGCAGTTCTTC
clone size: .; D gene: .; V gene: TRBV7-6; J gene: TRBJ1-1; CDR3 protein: CASSLPGTEAFF; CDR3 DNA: TGTGCCAGCAGCTTGCCGGGCACTGAAGCTTTCTTT
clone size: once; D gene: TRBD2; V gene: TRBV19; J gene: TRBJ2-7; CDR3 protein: CASSIFPGGTGTWEQYF; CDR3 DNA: TGTGCCAGTAGTATATTTCCCGGGGGGACCGGTACCTGGGAGCAGTACTTC
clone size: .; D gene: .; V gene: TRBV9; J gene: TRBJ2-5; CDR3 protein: CASSLTRGETQYF; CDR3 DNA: TGTGCCAGCAGCCTCACACGGGGAGAGACCCAGTACTTC
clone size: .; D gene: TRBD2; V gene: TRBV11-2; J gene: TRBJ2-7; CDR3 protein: CASSPPGIAGSNEQYF; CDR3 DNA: TGTGCCAGCAGCCCCCCAGGTATAGCGGGAAGCAACGAGCAGTACTTC
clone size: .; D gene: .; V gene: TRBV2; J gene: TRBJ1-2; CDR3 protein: CASRRGGVDGYTF; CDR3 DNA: TGTGCCAGCAGAAGAGGGGGTGTCGATGGCTACACCTTC
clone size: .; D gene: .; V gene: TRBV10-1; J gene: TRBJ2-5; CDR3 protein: CASSDPQETQYF; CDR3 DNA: TGCGCCAGCAGTGACCCCCAAGAGACCCAGTACTTC
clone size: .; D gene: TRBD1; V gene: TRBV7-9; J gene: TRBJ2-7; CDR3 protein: CASTQGDPYEQYF; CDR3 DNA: TGTGCCAGCACACAGGGGGATCCCTACGAGCAGTACTTC
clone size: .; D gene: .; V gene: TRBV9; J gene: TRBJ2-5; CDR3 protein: CASSPTRGETQYF; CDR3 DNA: TGTGCCAGCAGCCCTACTAGAGGGGAGACCCAGTACTTC
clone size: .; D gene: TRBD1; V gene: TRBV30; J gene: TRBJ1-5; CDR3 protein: CAWSGRARGLSQPQHF; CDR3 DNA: TGTGCCTGGAGTGGTAGGGCAAGGGGGCTAAGTCAGCCCCAGCATTTT
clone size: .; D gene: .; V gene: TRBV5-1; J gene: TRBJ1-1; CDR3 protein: CASRSARNTEAFF; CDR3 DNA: TGCGCCAGCAGGTCGGCAAGGAACACTGAAGCTTTCTTT
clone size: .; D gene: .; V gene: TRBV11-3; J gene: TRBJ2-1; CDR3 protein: CASSRQLGAREQFF; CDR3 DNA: TGTGCCAGCAGCCGTCAACTAGGGGCAAGGGAGCAGTTCTTC
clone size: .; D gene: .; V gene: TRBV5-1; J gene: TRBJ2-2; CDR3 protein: CASSSGTALPTGELFF; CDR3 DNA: TGCGCCAGCAGCTCCGGGACCGCCCTCCCCACCGGGGAGCTGTTTTTT
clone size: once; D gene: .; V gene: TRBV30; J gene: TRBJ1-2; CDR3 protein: CAWSGPGRTEGDYGYTF; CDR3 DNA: TGTGCCTGGAGTGGACCGGGACGGACGGAGGGTGACTATGGCTACACCTTC
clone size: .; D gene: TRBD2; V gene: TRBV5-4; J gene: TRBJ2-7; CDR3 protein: CASGHRGAYEQYF; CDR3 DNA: TGTGCCAGCGGCCACCGGGGGGCCTACGAGCAGTACTTC